This TCR beta chain is from a study of lymphopenia after photon versus proton radiotherapy. Study-wide findings and caveats: Relative stability marked proton patients; photon patients lost diversity and naive cells.

Libraries were prepared by immunoSEQ multiplex PCR; TCRdb keeps only in-frame clonotypes and omits some of them. The data hold 30,000 to 35,000 clones, with approximately 92% observed a single time. Points on this clone: The antigen remains unidentified.

This receptor was taken from a woman in her 70s with pancreatic cancer. Some clones in this sample may be carry-over from other donors' samples. The source was peripheral blood, collected from a patient treated with proton-based radiotherapy.

The CDR3 protein is CASSLVQGETQYF. The DNA of the CDR3 is TGTGCCAGCAGCTTGGTGCAGGGAGAGACCCAGTACTTC. V and J are TRBV5-6 and TRBJ2-5; maybe TRBD1 (5 bases). Germline V gene lookup returns CDR1 SGHDT and CDR2 YYEEEE. CDR3 size: 13 residues. The V end lost 0 bases, the J end lost 4 bases, and 7 bases lay between the germline ends.